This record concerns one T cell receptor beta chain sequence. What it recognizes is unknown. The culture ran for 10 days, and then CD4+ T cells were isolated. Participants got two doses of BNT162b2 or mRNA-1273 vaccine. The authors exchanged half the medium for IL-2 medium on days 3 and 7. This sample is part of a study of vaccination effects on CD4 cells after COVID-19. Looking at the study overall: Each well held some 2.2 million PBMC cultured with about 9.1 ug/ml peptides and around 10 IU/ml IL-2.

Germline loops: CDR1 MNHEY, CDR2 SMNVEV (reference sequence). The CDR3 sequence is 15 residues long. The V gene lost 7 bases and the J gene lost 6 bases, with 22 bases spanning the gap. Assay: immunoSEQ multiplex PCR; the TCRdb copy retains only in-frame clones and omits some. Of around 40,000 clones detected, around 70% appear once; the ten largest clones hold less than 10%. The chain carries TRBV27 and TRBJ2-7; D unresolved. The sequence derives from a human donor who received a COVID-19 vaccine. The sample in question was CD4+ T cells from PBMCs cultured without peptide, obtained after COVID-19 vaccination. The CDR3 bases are TGTGCCAGCAAATCCCCTGGGTCCGTCAGGATCGAGCAGTACTTC. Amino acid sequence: CASKSPGSVRIEQYF.